These 31 T cell receptor beta chains originate from one sample sequenced in a study of blood T cell repertoires in COVID-19. The assay was immunoSEQ multiplex PCR, and TCRdb's table has in-frame clones only and misses some. The sample holds about 330,000 clones, over 70% seen once. Source material: PBMCs or T cells enriched from blood (not recorded which). These receptors originate from a man between 25 and 39 years old who had recovered from COVID-19.

This clone was seen a handful of times. This rearrangement joins TRBV7-9 to TRBJ1-5; TRBD1 matches at 10 bases. The CDR3 length is 15 residues. CDR1 is SEHNR, CDR2 FQNEAQ, per germline (reference sequence). Losses at the gene ends were 1 base for V and 6 bases for J; bases not matched to a gene: 3. The DNA for the CDR3 is TGTGCCAGCAGCTTAGAGACAGGGGGCACTCAGCCCCAGCATTTT. Protein sequence: CASSLETGGTQPQHF. The full variable domain, completed using reference TRBV7-9 and TRBJ1-5, is DTGVSQNPRHKITKRGQNVTFRCDPISEHNRLYWYRQTLGQGPEFLTYFQNEAQLEKSRLLSDRFSAERPKGSFSTLEIQRTEQGDSAMYLCASSLETGGTQPQHFGDGTRLSIL.

The chain links TRBV11-2 to TRBJ2-1, with TRBD2 matching over 10 bases. The J segment lost 4 bases and the V segment lost 5 bases, leaving 5 bases of the junction unmatched. This CDR3 has 15 amino acids. CDR1 and CDR2 (germline): SGHAT, FQNNGV. This chain's CDR3 is CASSELAGRYNEQFF. CDR3 nucleotide sequence: TGTGCCAGCAGCGAACTAGCGGGGAGATACAATGAGCAGTTCTTC.

The chain has TRBV27 and TRBJ1-1; D call uncertain. V gave up 0 bases and J gave up 1 base, with 9 bases separating them. The CDR3 runs 15 residues. Per the germline V gene, CDR1 is MNHEY and CDR2 is SMNVEV (reference sequence). The CDR3 here is CASSLSITGNTEAFF. The CDR3 DNA is TGTGCCAGCAGTTTATCGATCACGGGGAACACTGAAGCTTTCTTT.

For this clone: One junction end does not reproduce the germline sequence, and a read error may be involved. The J gene is TRBJ2-1, the V gene TRBV20-1, with D hard to call. The germline V gene encodes CDR1 DFQATT and CDR2 SNEGSKA (reference sequence). The CDR3 sequence is 8 residues long. In nucleotides, the CDR3 is TGCAGTGCTACCCGCAGGCTCTTC. Translated, it gives CSATRRLF.

As regards this clone: Additional DNA sequences in this sample encode the identical CDR3. The chain is built from TRBV5-1 and TRBJ2-1; 9 bases fit TRBD1. The V gene end was trimmed by 3 bases and the J gene end by 2 bases; junction bases not matched to a gene: 3. The CDR3 sequence is 15 residues long. In germline, CDR1 is SGHRS, CDR2 YFSETQ. In DNA, the CDR3 is TGCGCCAGCAGCTCGGGACAGGGAGCCTACAATGAGCAGTTCTTC. Its protein is CASSSGQGAYNEQFF. The full variable domain, completed using reference TRBV5-1 and TRBJ2-1, is KAGVTQTPRYLIKTRGQQVTLSCSPISGHRSVSWYQQTPGQGLQFLFEYFSETQRNKGNFPGRFSGRQFSNSRSEMNVSTLELGDSALYLCASSSGQGAYNEQFFGPGTRLTVL.

V usage is TRBV6-5 and J usage is TRBJ1-5; TRBD1 matches 7 bases. This CDR3 contains 15 residues. Germline CDR1 MNHEY, CDR2 SVGAGI. Germline trimming cut 6 bases from V and 5 bases from J; bases unmatched to any gene: 10. The CDR3 DNA reads as TGTGCCAGCAGAAGGGACAGAAGGCTGGATCAGCCCCAGCATTTT. Amino acid sequence: CASRRDRRLDQPQHF.

This sequence joins TRBV15 and TRBJ1-1; 8 positions match TRBD1. The CDR3 spans 14 residues. CDR1 is LNHNV, CDR2 YYDKDF, per germline (reference sequence). The V segment lost 4 bases and the J segment 1 base; nucleotides outside the gene matches: 2. The CDR3 spells CATSTGGENTEAFF. CDR3 DNA sequence: TGTGCCACCAGCACAGGGGGCGAGAACACTGAAGCTTTCTTT.

V is TRBV2 and J is TRBJ2-7; D remains ambiguous. Germline V gene sequence: CDR1 SNHLY, CDR2 FYNNEI. V was trimmed by 5 bases and J by 5 bases, leaving 7 bases between them. The length of the CDR3 is 11 residues. CDR3 amino acids: CASSTWHEQYF. The CDR3 region has the DNA TGTGCCAGCAGTACCTGGCACGAGCAGTACTTC.

This clone is a singleton in its sample. The chain combines TRBV6-5 with TRBJ1-5, with D possibly TRBD1 on 5 matching bases. Germline values: CDR1 MNHEY, CDR2 SVGAGI. V lost 6 bases and J lost 4, with 10 bases in between. The CDR3 sequence is 13 residues long. CDR3 sequence reads: CASRRSGNQPQHF. The CDR3 coding sequence is TGTGCCAGCAGGAGGTCAGGGAATCAGCCCCAGCATTTT.

This clone was recorded once. The CDR3 region is CASSWRAAGGSYEQYF. The CDR3 region has the DNA TGTGCCAGCAGCTGGAGGGCAGCGGGGGGATCCTACGAGCAGTACTTC. The chain employs TRBV11-2 and TRBJ2-7; 9 bases align to TRBD2. J was trimmed by 1 base and V by 4 bases; bases with no gene match: 8. The CDR3 has 16 residues. Germline V lookup: CDR1 SGHAT, CDR2 FQNNGV.

CDR3 DNA: TGCGCCAGCAGTGAGAACAGGGACTATGGCTACACCTTC. This sequence encodes CASSENRDYGYTF. The chain employs TRBV10-1 and TRBJ1-2; possible D gene TRBD1, 6 bases. Germline CDR1 WNHNN, CDR2 SYGVQD (reference sequence). The CDR3 consists of 13 residues. The germline V and J ends were trimmed by 2 bases and 3 bases, with 7 bases remaining between them.

A word on this clone: The sample holds other DNA sequences that translate to the same CDR3. The chain joins TRBV4-2 to TRBJ1-6, with D hard to call. This CDR3 has 14 residues. Germline V gene data show CDR1 as LGHNA and CDR2 as YNFKEQ. V dropped 0 bases and J dropped 7 bases, with 7 bases sitting between them. CDR3 region: CASSQDRGNSPLHF. The CDR3 DNA is TGTGCCAGCAGCCAAGATAGAGGGAATTCACCCCTCCACTTT.

This clone was counted between two and nine times. The CDR3 coding sequence is TGTGCCAGCAGTCCTCCCATTACAGGGTTAGCAGATTCACCCCTCCACTTT. Translated: CASSPPITGLADSPLHF. V and J are TRBV28 and TRBJ1-6, with D possibly being TRBD1 (6 bases). This CDR3 spans 17 amino acids. The V gene's germline CDR1 is MDHEN and CDR2 SYDVKM. Between the trimmed V and J ends, which lost 5 bases and 8 bases, there was a span of 22 bases.

The chain uses TRBV7-8 and TRBJ2-3; TRBD2 aligns across 7 bases. The CDR3 is 14 amino acids. Germline V CDR1 and CDR2: SGHVS, FQNEAQ. The trim removed 0 bases at V and 3 bases at J, leaving 0 bases unmatched. This CDR3 is CASSLAGGTDTQYF. The CDR3 nucleotides read TGTGCCAGCAGCTTAGCGGGGGGGACAGATACGCAGTATTTT.

The chain couples TRBV21-1 to TRBJ1-5; no DNA check was done on the table's D call, TRBD1. TRBV21-1 is marked as a pseudogene. The CDR3 sequence is 15 residues long. The CDR3 DNA reads as TGTGCCAGCAGCAGTGCGACAGATAGCAATCAGCCCCAGCATTTT. Amino acids: CASSSATDSNQPQHF.

The chain has TRBV7-9 and TRBJ1-5, with D tentatively TRBD1 (5 bases). Germline values: CDR1 SEHNR, CDR2 FQNEAQ (reference sequence). Trimming removed 5 bases from V and 7 bases from J, with 15 bases in between. CDR3 length: 14 residues. The DNA of the CDR3 is TGTGCCAGCAGCCCTGGGACGGAGGGGCAGCCCCAGCATTTT. Translated: CASSPGTEGQPQHF. Using reference TRBV7-9 and TRBJ1-5 for the parts outside the CDR3, the full variable domain is DTGVSQNPRHKITKRGQNVTFRCDPISEHNRLYWYRQTLGQGPEFLTYFQNEAQLEKSRLLSDRFSAERPKGSFSTLEIQRTEQGDSAMYLCASSPGTEGQPQHFGDGTRLSIL.

The V call is TRBV9, the J call TRBJ2-2; 13 nucleotides agree with TRBD2. CDR1 and CDR2 from the germline V gene are SGDLS and YYNGEE. V gave up 3 bases and J gave up 4 bases; unmatched junction bases: 0. This CDR3 contains 15 residues. In DNA, the CDR3 is TGTGCCAGCAGCGGACTAGCGGGGGGCACCGGGGAGCTGTTTTTT. Protein product: CASSGLAGGTGELFF.

The V and J genes are TRBV6-5 and TRBJ2-1; D possibly corresponds to TRBD1 (5 bases). Germline-derived CDR1 and CDR2 are MNHEY and SVGAGI. V was pared by 0 bases and J by 4 bases, with 10 bases between. The CDR3 sequence is 15 residues long. The CDR3 loop is CASSYSYAGYNEQFF. The CDR3 DNA follows: TGTGCCAGCAGTTACTCGTATGCAGGGTACAATGAGCAGTTCTTC.

The chain is built from TRBV5-4 and TRBJ2-5, with D perhaps matching TRBD2 (6 bases). Trimming removed 2 bases at V and 5 bases at J, with 16 bases between. Germline V lookup: CDR1 SGHNT, CDR2 YYREEE (reference sequence). The CDR3 runs to 15 residues. This CDR3 is CASSFKGGPAETQYF. CDR3 in DNA: TGTGCCAGCAGCTTTAAGGGAGGCCCGGCCGAGACCCAGTACTTC.

V usage is TRBV12-3 or TRBV12-4 and J usage is TRBJ1-2, with D tentatively TRBD1 (5 bases). Trimming left V 1 base short and J 7 bases short, with 7 bases between. The CDR3 totals 12 residues. CDR3 sequence: CASSLGQSGYTF. The CDR3 DNA sequence: TGTGCCAGCAGTTTAGGACAGAGTGGCTACACCTTC.

This chain uses TRBV6-1 with TRBJ2-1, with TRBD1 matching 9 bases. Germline V gene data show CDR1 as MNHNS and CDR2 as SASEGT. The junction had 12 bases not matched to a gene; V was cut back by 2 bases and J by 7 bases. The CDR3 is 17 residues long. The CDR3 sequence is CASSEIPHGTGLNEQFF. In nucleotides, the CDR3 is TGTGCCAGCAGTGAAATCCCCCACGGGACAGGGCTAAATGAGCAGTTCTTC.

This chain connects TRBV6-5 to TRBJ2-2; D perhaps matches TRBD2 (6 bases). CDR3 length: 15 residues. The germline V and J ends were trimmed by 2 bases and 8 bases, with 15 bases remaining between them. The germline V gene has CDR1 MNHEY and CDR2 SVGAGI. The chain's CDR3 is CASSYRREVAGELFF. CDR3 nucleotides: TGTGCCAGCAGTTACCGCAGGGAGGTAGCAGGGGAGCTGTTTTTT.

Points on this clone: Distinct nucleotide sequences in the sample also encode this CDR3. V is TRBV7-9 and J is TRBJ2-7, with TRBD1 identical over 7 bases. After removal of 6 bases from V and 4 bases from J, the junction contained 3 bases not matched to a gene. The CDR3 totals 12 residues. Germline values: CDR1 SEHNR, CDR2 FQNEAQ (reference sequence). In DNA form, the CDR3 reads TGTGCCAGCAGTTTACAGGGGTACGAGCAGTACTTC. It yields the protein CASSLQGYEQYF.

The rearrangement uses TRBV5-4 and TRBJ2-5; D possibly corresponds to TRBD2 (7 bases). Trimming removed 4 bases from V and 4 bases from J, with 20 bases in between. Looked up from germline, CDR1 is SGHNT and CDR2 is YYREEE (reference sequence). The CDR3 covers 16 residues. The CDR3 is CASSLELTGRGETQYF. CDR3 DNA sequence: TGTGCCAGCAGCCTGGAATTAACAGGGAGGGGAGAGACCCAGTACTTC.

The chain uses TRBV5-1 and TRBJ2-5; 9 nucleotides match TRBD1. This CDR3 region has 15 residues. With V trimmed by 0 bases and J by 5 bases, 5 bases remained unmatched. Per the germline V gene, CDR1 is SGHRS and CDR2 is YFSETQ. CDR3 region: CASSLVQGAGETQYF. The DNA for the CDR3 is TGCGCCAGCAGCTTGGTACAGGGGGCAGGCGAGACCCAGTACTTC.

J is TRBJ1-2 and V is TRBV5-6; 7 nucleotides match TRBD1. Trimming took 3 bases from V and 2 from J; bases not matched to a gene: 7. CDR3 size: 15 residues. Per the germline V gene, CDR1 is SGHDT and CDR2 is YYEEEE. The DNA of the CDR3 is TGTGCCAGCAGCTCCTGGGAGACAGGGAACTATGGCTACACCTTC. Residues: CASSSWETGNYGYTF.

CDR3 residues: CASSVAGTSSYNEQFF. DNA of the CDR3: TGTGCCAGCAGCGTAGCCGGGACTAGCTCCTACAATGAGCAGTTCTTC. The rearrangement joins TRBV9 to TRBJ2-1; 8 nucleotides line up with TRBD2. The CDR3 spans 16 residues. Trimming removed 0 bases from V and 0 bases from J; junction bases left unmatched: 2. Germline V gene sequence: CDR1 SGDLS, CDR2 YYNGEE.

The chain carries TRBV6-2 or TRBV6-3 and TRBJ2-3, with TRBD1 matching over 9 bases. The germline V gene encodes CDR1 MNHEY and CDR2 SVGEGT. V lost 4 bases to trimming and J lost 3 bases; unmatched junction nucleotides: 2. This CDR3 is 14 amino acids long. As DNA, the CDR3 is TGTGCCAGCAGTTCGGACAGGGGAACAGATACGCAGTATTTT. It specifies CASSSDRGTDTQYF.

The genes are TRBV6-5 and TRBJ2-2; D is possibly TRBD1 (5 bases). The CDR3 loop spans 16 amino acids. CDR1 and CDR2 (germline): MNHEY, SVGAGI. Trimming stripped 0 bases from V and 5 bases from J, with 13 bases between. The CDR3 DNA follows: TGTGCCAGCAGTTACTCGGGGCGGACCGCGACCGGGGAGCTGTTTTTT. Its translation is CASSYSGRTATGELFF.

This clone is a singleton in its sample. An end of the junction does not agree with germline; a read error may underlie this. The chain employs TRBV28 and TRBJ2-1, with TRBD2 matching over 9 bases. CDR1 is MDHEN, CDR2 SYDVKM, per germline. The CDR3 is 16 residues long. As DNA, the CDR3 is TGTGCCAGTAGTTTTATACTAGCGGGTGGGTACAATGAGCAGTTCTTC. This sequence encodes CASSFILAGGYNEQFF.

The CDR3 bases are TGTGCCAGCAGCCCCTGGACTAGCGGGGGCTACGAGCAGTACTTC. Encoded protein: CASSPWTSGGYEQYF. The V and J genes are TRBV7-8 and TRBJ2-7, with 13 bases that match TRBD2. V lost 5 bases to trimming and J lost 3 bases; unmatched junction nucleotides: 4. The CDR3 totals 15 residues. Looked up from germline, CDR1 is SGHVS and CDR2 is FQNEAQ.